Shown below are 31 T cell receptor beta chains from a single sample sequenced in a study of cytomegalovirus exposure and HLA in healthy donors. The study ran its PCR with 60 Vbeta and 13 Jbeta primers. Sequencing used immunoSEQ multiplex PCR; TCRdb keeps in-frame clones, though not all of them. The ten most abundant clones cover more than 1.5% of a sample with about 130,000 clones. Sequencing input: PBMCs. Receptors were obtained from a woman between 40 and 55 years old in good health and CMV-seropositive.

CDR3 DNA sequence: TGTGCCAGCGCGGCTAGCGGGAGGGCAGACGTGGGCACAGATACGCAGTATTTT. Translating it yields CASAASGRADVGTDTQYF. The genes are TRBV5-6 and TRBJ2-3; 12 bases fit TRBD2. Trimming cost V 7 bases and J 1 base; bases outside gene matches: 13. Germline V lookup: CDR1 SGHDT, CDR2 YYEEEE. This CDR3 comprises 18 residues.

This chain links TRBV5-1 with TRBJ2-7; D may be TRBD1 (6 bases). V dropped 4 bases and J dropped 5 bases, with 10 bases sitting between them. This CDR3 has 12 residues. In germline, CDR1 is SGHRS, CDR2 YFSETQ. This chain's CDR3 is CASSRYRDEQYF. The DNA for the CDR3 is TGCGCCAGCAGCCGTTACAGGGACGAGCAGTACTTC.

The chain is built from TRBV2 and TRBJ2-4; no firm D call. V shed 6 bases and J shed 0 bases, with 15 bases lying between them. Germline values: CDR1 SNHLY, CDR2 FYNNEI. CDR3 length equals 16 residues. The CDR3 sequence is CASSAPVVLAKNIQYF. The DNA for the CDR3 is TGTGCCAGCAGCGCCCCGGTCGTGTTAGCCAAAAACATTCAGTACTTC.

The gene calls are TRBV19 and TRBJ2-4; the D gene is possibly TRBD2 (6 bases). Germline V gene lookup returns CDR1 LNHDA and CDR2 SQIVND (reference sequence). Trimming left V 1 base short and J 2 bases short, with 9 bases between. The CDR3 has 15 residues. DNA of the CDR3: TGTGCCAGTAGTATAGGGGGGGTTACCAAAAACATTCAGTACTTC. Its translation: CASSIGGVTKNIQYF.

CDR3 DNA sequence: TGTGCCAGTAGTAACGCCGGGGGGGTATTTGGCAATCAGCCCCAGCATTTT. Protein: CASSNAGGVFGNQPQHF. The genes are TRBV19 and TRBJ1-5; a possible D gene is TRBD1 (5 bases). Germline V gives CDR1 LNHDA, CDR2 SQIVND (reference sequence). V lost 4 bases, J lost 2 bases, and 18 bases lay in between. There are 17 residues in the CDR3.

V and J are TRBV11-2 and TRBJ2-1; D not certain. This CDR3 has 15 residues. V was shortened by 5 bases and J by 0 bases, with 11 bases between the two germline ends. Per the germline V gene, CDR1 is SGHAT and CDR2 is FQNNGV. The CDR3 DNA reads as TGTGCCAGCAGCCCGATCCGCAGCTCCTACAATGAGCAGTTCTTC. Its protein is CASSPIRSSYNEQFF.

The V and J genes are TRBV28 and TRBJ2-2; D not resolved. CDR1 and CDR2 from the germline V gene are MDHEN and SYDVKM. The CDR3 spans 14 residues. With 3 bases removed from V and 6 bases from J, the gap between germline ends came to 11 bases. The DNA of the CDR3 is TGTGCCAGCAGTTTCAGCGAAGAGGCCGGGGAGCTGTTTTTT. It encodes CASSFSEEAGELFF.

The CDR3 protein is CASSSGTSLCEQYF. CDR3 coding DNA: TGTGCCAGCAGTTCCGGGACTAGCTTGTGCGAGCAGTACTTC. The chain couples TRBV7-3 to TRBJ2-7; TRBD2 agrees at 9 bases. Unmatched junction bases numbered 9, after V lost 6 bases and J lost 6 bases. Looked up from germline, CDR1 is SGHTA and CDR2 is FQGTGA. The CDR3 is 14 amino acids. Complete variable domain (other parts from reference TRBV7-3 and TRBJ2-7): GAGVSQTPSNKVTEKGKYVELRCDPISGHTALYWYRQSLGQGPEFLIYFQGTGAADDSGLPNDRFFAVRPEGSVSTLKIQRTERGDSAVYLCASSSGTSLCEQYFGPGTRLTVT.

CDR3 sequence reads: CASSLEGLAGVDEQYF. The CDR3 region has the DNA TGCGCCAGCAGCTTGGAGGGACTAGCAGGGGTAGACGAGCAGTACTTC. V and J are TRBV5-1 and TRBJ2-5; TRBD2 aligns across 9 bases. Gene TRBJ2-7 matches the end of the DNA better, so the J call may be wrong. The germline CDR1 and CDR2 sequences are SGHRS and YFSETQ. This CDR3 contains 16 residues.

This chain uses TRBV29-1 with TRBJ2-3; 14 bases are a match to TRBD2. The germline CDR1 and CDR2 sequences are SQVTM and ANQGSEA. J gave up 6 bases and V 4 bases, and 6 bases lay outside the gene matches. There are 15 residues in the CDR3. The CDR3 DNA sequence: TGCAGCGTTGCGGGGACTAGCGGGGGCCTGGATACGCAGTATTTT. The encoded protein is CSVAGTSGGLDTQYF.

The V and J genes are TRBV14 and TRBJ1-2; 7 bases map to TRBD1. The CDR3 has 15 residues. Germline V CDR1 and CDR2: SGHDN, FVKESK. V lost 1 base to trimming and J lost 0 bases; unmatched junction nucleotides: 2. CDR3 amino acids: CASSQGDSANYGYTF. The DNA of the CDR3 is TGTGCCAGCAGCCAAGGGGACAGTGCTAACTATGGCTACACCTTC. The complete variable domain, with remaining parts taken from reference TRBV14 and TRBJ1-2, reads EAGVTQFPSHSVIEKGQTVTLRCDPISGHDNLYWYRRVMGKEIKFLLHFVKESKQDESGMPNNRFLAERTGGTYSTLKVQPAELEDSGVYFCASSQGDSANYGYTFGSGTRLTVV.

This sequence joins TRBV10-1 and TRBJ2-1; 13 nucleotides agree with TRBD2. J gave up 8 bases and V 6 bases, and 13 bases lay outside the gene matches. The CDR3 is 17 amino acids. Germline CDR1 and CDR2: WNHNN and SYGVQD (reference sequence). This CDR3 is CASSLGTSGTVGHEQFF. CDR3 DNA sequence: TGCGCCAGCAGCCTCGGGACTAGCGGGACCGTCGGGCATGAGCAGTTCTTC.

J is TRBJ1-5 and V is TRBV2; TRBD1 aligns across 7 bases. With 6 bases clipped from V and 7 bases from J, the junction kept 3 bases outside the gene matches. From germline, CDR1 is SNHLY and CDR2 FYNNEI. This CDR3 is 12 amino acids long. The CDR3 loop is CASRQGSQPQHF. The CDR3 nucleotides are TGTGCCAGCAGACAGGGGTCCCAGCCCCAGCATTTT.

The V gene is TRBV28, the J gene TRBJ1-2, with TRBD1 matching 11 bases. Germline CDR1 and CDR2: MDHEN and SYDVKM. CDR3 length equals 13 residues. With 4 bases clipped from V and 7 bases from J, the junction kept 2 bases outside the gene matches. CDR3 nucleotide sequence: TGTGCCAGCAGTTACGGACAGGGGGCTGGCTACACCTTC. Translation: CASSYGQGAGYTF.

J is TRBJ2-7 and V is TRBV7-9, with 7 nucleotides matching TRBD2. The CDR3 extends over 12 amino acids. Per germline, CDR1 SEHNR and CDR2 FQNEAQ (reference sequence). The trim removed 11 bases at V and 2 bases at J, leaving 6 bases unmatched. CDR3 coding DNA: TGTGCCTCATCTAGCGGCACCTACGAGCAGTACTTC. Translated, it gives CASSSGTYEQYF.

The J gene is TRBJ1-1, the V gene TRBV28; D is ambiguous. Trimming left V 1 base short and J 4 bases short, with 13 bases between. The germline V gene has CDR1 MDHEN and CDR2 SYDVKM. This CDR3 region has 15 residues. The CDR3 reads CASSLYGSKRTEAFF. The CDR3 DNA reads TGTGCCAGCAGTTTATATGGCAGTAAACGCACTGAAGCTTTCTTT.

The chain recombines TRBV15 with TRBJ2-5; TRBD1 aligns across 10 bases. Germline CDR1 and CDR2: LNHNV and YYDKDF (reference sequence). V trimming: 5 bases; J trimming: 3 bases; junction bases outside the gene matches: 6. The CDR3 is 15 residues long. The DNA of the CDR3 is TGTGCCACCAGCGGACAGGGGGGGTTTGAAGAGACCCAGTACTTC. Amino acid sequence: CATSGQGGFEETQYF.

J is TRBJ2-2 and V is TRBV5-4, with 9 bases matching TRBD1. The CDR3 is made up of 16 amino acids. Germline V lookup: CDR1 SGHNT, CDR2 YYREEE (reference sequence). The V gene end was trimmed by 4 bases and the J gene end by 1 base; junction bases not matched to a gene: 5. CDR3 amino acids: CASSHPGQGNTGELFF. The CDR3, as DNA: TGTGCCAGCAGCCACCCGGGACAGGGGAACACCGGGGAGCTGTTTTTT.

The gene calls are TRBV4-1 and TRBJ1-2; D is uncertain. CDR3 size: 15 residues. V lost 4 bases and J lost 6, with 18 bases in between. In germline, CDR1 is MGHRA, CDR2 YSYEKL. CDR3 sequence: CASSPNSIRLHGYTF. The DNA of the CDR3 is TGCGCCAGCAGCCCCAATTCCATACGACTTCATGGCTACACCTTC.

The chain uses TRBV4-1 and TRBJ2-1; D is possibly TRBD2 (5 bases). This CDR3 is built from 14 residues. Germline values: CDR1 MGHRA, CDR2 YSYEKL. Trimming took off 2 bases at V and 3 bases at J, with 8 bases between the two ends. The CDR3 coding sequence is TGCGCCAGCAGCCAATGGGCGGGCTACAATGAGCAGTTCTTC. Its translation is CASSQWAGYNEQFF.

The V and J genes are TRBV27 and TRBJ2-2, with 9 bases fitting TRBD2. This CDR3 spans 16 amino acids. V lost 1 base, J lost 6 bases, and 6 bases stayed unmatched. Germline assignment: CDR1 MNHEY and CDR2 SMNVEV (reference sequence). CDR3 in amino acids: CASSLLAGEDSGELFF. The CDR3 DNA reads as TGTGCCAGCAGTTTATTAGCGGGAGAGGATTCCGGGGAGCTGTTTTTT.

J is TRBJ2-1 and V is TRBV27; the D is unclear. The CDR3 covers 17 residues. Germline CDR1 is MNHEY and CDR2 is SMNVEV (reference sequence). Trimming stripped 1 base from V and 5 bases from J, with 18 bases between. The CDR3 DNA is TGTGCCAGCAGTTTATTATCACGGCGGATTCAAAACAATGAGCAGTTCTTC. Translating gives CASSLLSRRIQNNEQFF.

V and J are TRBV7-6 and TRBJ2-1; D call uncertain. Per germline, CDR1 SGHVS and CDR2 FNYEAQ. Trimming shortened V by 2 bases and J by 7 bases, and 6 bases separated the two germline ends. This CDR3 spans 12 amino acids. CDR3 region: CASSLLSNEQFF. In DNA, the CDR3 is TGTGCCAGCAGCTTATTATCGAATGAGCAGTTCTTC.

The chain's CDR3 is CAAWGGGAEAFF. CDR3 nucleotide sequence: TGTGCTGCGTGGGGGGGCGGGGCTGAAGCTTTCTTT. The V and J genes are TRBV27 and TRBJ1-1; TRBD1 is a possible D gene (6 bases). CDR3 length: 12 residues. The germline CDR1 and CDR2 sequences are MNHEY and SMNVEV (reference sequence).

V gene TRBV7-8 combines with J gene TRBJ2-7; 7 bases match TRBD2. The trim removed 7 bases at V and 6 bases at J, leaving 6 bases unmatched. The V gene's germline CDR1 is SGHVS and CDR2 FQNEAQ. This CDR3 has 12 residues. This CDR3 reads CASKPSGSEQYF. The CDR3 bases are TGTGCCAGCAAGCCTAGCGGCTCCGAGCAGTACTTC.

This rearrangement joins TRBV15 to TRBJ2-2, with a tentative D call TRBD1 (5 bases). Germline loops: CDR1 LNHNV, CDR2 YYDKDF (reference sequence). CDR3 length equals 15 residues. The V and J ends lost 0 bases and 4 bases respectively, with 9 bases between them. This chain's CDR3 is CATSRDRTLTGELFF. The CDR3 DNA is TGTGCCACCAGCAGAGACCGGACACTCACCGGGGAGCTGTTTTTT.

Note on this clone: Given the absence of the conserved phenylalanine or tryptophan at the CDR3 end, a read error is likely. It is unclear where the CDR3 begins or ends on the DNA, so no DNA is shown, and the CDR3 is as TCRdb lists it. CDR3 in amino acids: CASSLPRDREL. The chain recombines TRBV16 with TRBJ2-7; no DNA check was done on the table's D call, TRBD1. CDR1 is KGHSY, CDR2 FQNENV, per germline. The CDR3 spans 11 amino acids, including both terminal residues.

The chain uses TRBV21-1 and TRBJ1-1; TRBD1 is the table's D call and was not checked against the DNA. TRBV21-1 is labeled a pseudogene. This CDR3 spans 15 amino acids. CDR3 sequence reads: CASSKWGQMNTEAFF. DNA of the CDR3: TGTGCCAGCAGCAAATGGGGACAAATGAACACTGAAGCTTTCTTT.

The chain uses TRBV6-1 and TRBJ1-2; D is possibly TRBD1 (6 bases). Germline V gene lookup returns CDR1 MNHNS and CDR2 SASEGT. This CDR3 has 15 amino acids. With 1 base removed from V and 6 bases from J, the gap between germline ends came to 15 bases. The DNA for the CDR3 is TGTGCCAGCAGTGAAGTTTCTGGGGGCCCACATGGCTACACCTTC. Translated, it gives CASSEVSGGPHGYTF.

This sequence joins TRBV4-2 and TRBJ2-1; TRBD2 agrees at 7 bases. After removal of 1 base from V and 5 bases from J, the junction contained 5 bases not matched to a gene. The CDR3 is 15 amino acids. Germline V lookup: CDR1 LGHNA, CDR2 YNFKEQ. CDR3 region: CASSQVERGNNEQFF. CDR3 bases: TGTGCCAGCAGCCAAGTGGAGCGGGGTAACAATGAGCAGTTCTTC.

The CDR3 reads CASSSRQERGYTF. The CDR3 coding sequence is TGTGCCAGCAGCTCCAGACAGGAGCGTGGCTACACCTTC. The chain joins TRBV7-8 to TRBJ1-2; D perhaps matches TRBD1 (6 bases). CDR1 is SGHVS and CDR2 is FQNEAQ in the germline V gene. This CDR3 is built from 13 residues. V was cut by 4 bases and J by 7 bases, with 13 bases left in between. The whole variable domain, filled in from reference TRBV7-8 and TRBJ1-2, reads GAGVSQSPRYKVAKRGQDVALRCDPISGHVSLFWYQQALGQGPEFLTYFQNEAQLDKSGLPSDRFFAERPEGSVSTLKIQRTQQEDSAVYLCASSSRQERGYTFGSGTRLTVV.